This TCR beta chain stems from a study of a mutant IDH1 vaccine in newly diagnosed glioma. Study background: Patients came in for eight vaccinations, in weeks 1, 3, 5, 7, 11, 15, 19 and 23. The therapy given earlier, which was standard therapy, consisted of radiotherapy, temozolomide, or both, and most of the patients received both. Study findings and constraints: Pseudoprogression appeared independent of alterations in top peripheral clonotypes.

Method: immunoSEQ multiplex PCR; TCRdb's copy keeps in-frame clones and lacks some. The repertoire holds some 38,000 clones, with around 78% as singletons. A note on this clone: Its antigen is undetermined.

Time point here: week 5, during vaccination. Vaccination comprised doses that each held 300 ug of mutant IDH1 20-mer peptide, plus topical imiquimod. Each donor presented with a new WHO grade 3 or 4 astrocytoma that tested IDH1-mutant and showed ATRX loss. The TCR originated in a man aged 40-55 years with glioma. The sample in question was PBMCs, obtained from a glioma patient whose treatment included an IDH1 peptide vaccine.

The CDR3 here is CASSGSGGSDTQYF. The CDR3 nucleotides read TGTGCCAGCAGCGGTAGCGGGGGGTCAGATACGCAGTATTTT. This chain joins TRBV13 and TRBJ2-3; 10 nucleotides match TRBD2. Germline-derived CDR1 and CDR2 are PRHDT and FYEKMQ (reference sequence). This CDR3 region has 14 residues. V lost 5 bases and J lost 4; bases outside the gene matches: 3.